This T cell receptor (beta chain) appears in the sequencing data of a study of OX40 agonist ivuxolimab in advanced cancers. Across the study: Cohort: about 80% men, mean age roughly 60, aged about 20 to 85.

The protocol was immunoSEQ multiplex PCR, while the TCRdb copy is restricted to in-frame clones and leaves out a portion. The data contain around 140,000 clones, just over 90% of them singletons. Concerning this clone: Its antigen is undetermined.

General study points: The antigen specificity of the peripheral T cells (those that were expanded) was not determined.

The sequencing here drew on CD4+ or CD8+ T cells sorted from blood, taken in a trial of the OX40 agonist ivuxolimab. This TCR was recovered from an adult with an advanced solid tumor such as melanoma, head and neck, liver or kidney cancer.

CDR3 residues: CASSPPPGQSMNTEAFF. CDR3 in DNA: TGTGCCAGCAGTCCCCCCCCGGGACAGAGCATGAACACTGAAGCTTTCTTT. The gene calls are TRBV28 and TRBJ1-1; TRBD1 matches at 7 bases. The germline V gene has CDR1 MDHEN and CDR2 SYDVKM. Germline trimming cut 5 bases from V and 0 bases from J; bases unmatched to any gene: 12. The CDR3 has 17 residues.